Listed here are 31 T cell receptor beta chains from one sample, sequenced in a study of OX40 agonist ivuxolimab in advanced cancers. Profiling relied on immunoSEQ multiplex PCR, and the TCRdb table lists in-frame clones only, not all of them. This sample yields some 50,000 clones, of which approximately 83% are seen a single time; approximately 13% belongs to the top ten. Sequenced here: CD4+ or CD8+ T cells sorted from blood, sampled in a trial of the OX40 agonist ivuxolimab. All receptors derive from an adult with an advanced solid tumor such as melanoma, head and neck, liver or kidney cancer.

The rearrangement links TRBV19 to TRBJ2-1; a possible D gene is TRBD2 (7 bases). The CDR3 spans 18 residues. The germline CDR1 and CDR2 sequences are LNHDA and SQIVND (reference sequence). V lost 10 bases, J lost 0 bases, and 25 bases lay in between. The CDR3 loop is CATHLGGLADSSYNEQFF. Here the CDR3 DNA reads TGTGCCACCCACTTGGGCGGGCTAGCGGACAGCTCCTACAATGAGCAGTTCTTC.

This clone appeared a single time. The CDR3 loop reads CASSLTRQKLYEQYF. In nucleotides, the CDR3 is TGTGCCAGCAGTTTGACTAGACAGAAACTCTACGAGCAGTACTTC. The chain combines TRBV5-5 with TRBJ2-7; perhaps TRBD2 as D (6 bases). Germline loops: CDR1 SGHKS, CDR2 YYEKEE (reference sequence). Trimming stripped 5 bases from V and 3 bases from J, with 18 bases between. This CDR3 comprises 15 residues.

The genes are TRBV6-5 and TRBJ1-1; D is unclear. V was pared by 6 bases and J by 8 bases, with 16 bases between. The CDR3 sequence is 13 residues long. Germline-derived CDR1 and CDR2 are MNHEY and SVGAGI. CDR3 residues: CASREPGFEEAFF. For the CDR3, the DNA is TGTGCCAGCAGAGAACCGGGGTTCGAAGAAGCTTTCTTT.

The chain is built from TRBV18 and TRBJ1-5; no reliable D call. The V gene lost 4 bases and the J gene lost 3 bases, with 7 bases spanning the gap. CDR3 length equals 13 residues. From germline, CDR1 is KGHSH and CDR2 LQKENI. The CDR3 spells CASSRGPNQPQHF. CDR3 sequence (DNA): TGTGCCAGCTCACGGGGTCCCAATCAGCCCCAGCATTTT.

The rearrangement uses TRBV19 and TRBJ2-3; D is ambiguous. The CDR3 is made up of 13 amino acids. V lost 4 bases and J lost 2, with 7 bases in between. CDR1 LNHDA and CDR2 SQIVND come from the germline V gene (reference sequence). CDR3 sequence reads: CASSKGYTDTQYF. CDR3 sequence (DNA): TGTGCCAGTAGTAAGGGATACACAGATACGCAGTATTTT.

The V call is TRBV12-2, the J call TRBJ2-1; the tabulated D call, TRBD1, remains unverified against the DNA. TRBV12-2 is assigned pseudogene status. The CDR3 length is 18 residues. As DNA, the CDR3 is TGTGCAAGTCGCTTAGCCGGGACAGGGGGCTATCTGGACAATGAGCAGTTCTTC. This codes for CASRLAGTGGYLDNEQFF.

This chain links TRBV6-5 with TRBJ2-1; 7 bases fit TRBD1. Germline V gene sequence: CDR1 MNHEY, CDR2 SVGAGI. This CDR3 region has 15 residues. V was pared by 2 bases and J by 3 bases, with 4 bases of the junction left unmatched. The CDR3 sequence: CASSYEAGGYNEQFF. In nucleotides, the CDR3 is TGTGCCAGCAGTTACGAGGCAGGGGGCTACAATGAGCAGTTCTTC.

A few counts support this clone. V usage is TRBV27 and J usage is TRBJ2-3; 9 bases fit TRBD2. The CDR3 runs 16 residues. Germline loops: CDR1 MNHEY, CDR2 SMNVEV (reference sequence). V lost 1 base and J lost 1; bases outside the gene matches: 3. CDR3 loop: CASSLWGGRGTDTQYF. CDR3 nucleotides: TGTGCCAGCAGTTTATGGGGCGGGAGGGGCACAGATACGCAGTATTTT.

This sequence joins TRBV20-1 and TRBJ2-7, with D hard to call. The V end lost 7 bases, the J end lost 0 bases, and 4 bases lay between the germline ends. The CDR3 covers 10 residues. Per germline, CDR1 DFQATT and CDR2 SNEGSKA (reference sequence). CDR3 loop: CSVDSYEQYF. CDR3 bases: TGCAGTGTAGACTCCTACGAGCAGTACTTC.

CDR3 nucleotide sequence: TGCGCCAGCAGCCCCTGGCGTGAGGGAGATACGCAGTATTTT. It encodes CASSPWREGDTQYF. The chain has TRBV5-1 and TRBJ2-3; a weak D match, TRBD2 (5 bases). Germline CDR1 and CDR2: SGHRS and YFSETQ. With 4 bases removed from V and 5 bases from J, the gap between germline ends came to 14 bases. The CDR3 loop spans 14 amino acids.

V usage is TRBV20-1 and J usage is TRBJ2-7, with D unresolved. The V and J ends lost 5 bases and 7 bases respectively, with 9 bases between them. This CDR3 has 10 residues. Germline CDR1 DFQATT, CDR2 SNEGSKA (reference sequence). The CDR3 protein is CSASRGEQYF. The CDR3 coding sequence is TGCAGTGCTTCACGAGGTGAGCAGTACTTC.

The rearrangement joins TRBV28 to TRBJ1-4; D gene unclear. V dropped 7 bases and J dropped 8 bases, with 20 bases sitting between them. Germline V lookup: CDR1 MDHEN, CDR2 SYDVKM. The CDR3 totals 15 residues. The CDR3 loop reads CASKAYSPAGEKLFF. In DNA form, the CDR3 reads TGTGCCAGCAAGGCATATTCCCCGGCGGGCGAAAAACTGTTTTTT.

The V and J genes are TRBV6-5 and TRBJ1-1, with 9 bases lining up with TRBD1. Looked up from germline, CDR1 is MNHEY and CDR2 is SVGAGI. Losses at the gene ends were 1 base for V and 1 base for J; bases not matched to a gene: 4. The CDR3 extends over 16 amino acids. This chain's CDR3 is CASSYLRQGGNTEAFF. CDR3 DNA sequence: TGTGCCAGCAGTTACTTGCGACAGGGGGGGAACACTGAAGCTTTCTTT.

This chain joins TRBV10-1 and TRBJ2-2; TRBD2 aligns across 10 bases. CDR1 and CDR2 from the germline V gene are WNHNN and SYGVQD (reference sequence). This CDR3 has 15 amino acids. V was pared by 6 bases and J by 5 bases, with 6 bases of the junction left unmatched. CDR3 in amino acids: CASSRSGRATGELFF. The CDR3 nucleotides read TGCGCCAGCAGCAGAAGCGGGAGGGCAACCGGGGAGCTGTTTTTT.

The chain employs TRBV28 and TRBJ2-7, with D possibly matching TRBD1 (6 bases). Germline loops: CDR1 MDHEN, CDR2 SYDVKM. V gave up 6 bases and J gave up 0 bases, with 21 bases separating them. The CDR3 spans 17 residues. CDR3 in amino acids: CASSSQGNLLSSYEQYF. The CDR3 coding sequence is TGTGCCAGCAGCTCACAGGGAAATCTCTTATCCTCCTACGAGCAGTACTTC.

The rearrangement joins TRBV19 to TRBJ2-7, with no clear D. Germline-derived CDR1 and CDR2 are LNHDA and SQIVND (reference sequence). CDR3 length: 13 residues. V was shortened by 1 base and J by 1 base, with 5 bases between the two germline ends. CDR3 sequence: CASSIGRSYEQYF. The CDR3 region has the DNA TGTGCCAGTAGTATAGGCAGGTCCTACGAGCAGTACTTC. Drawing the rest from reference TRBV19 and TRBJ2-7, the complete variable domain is DGGITQSPKYLFRKEGQNVTLSCEQNLNHDAMYWYRQDPGQGLRLIYYSQIVNDFQKGDIAEGYSVSREKKESFPLTVTSAQKNPTAFYLCASSIGRSYEQYFGPGTRLTVT.

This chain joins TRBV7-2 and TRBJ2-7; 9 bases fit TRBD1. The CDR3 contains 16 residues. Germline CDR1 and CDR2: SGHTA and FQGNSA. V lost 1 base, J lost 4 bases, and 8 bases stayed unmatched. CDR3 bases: TGTGCCAGCAGCTTAGGGACCTCCGGGACAGGGTACGAGCAGTACTTC. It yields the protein CASSLGTSGTGYEQYF.

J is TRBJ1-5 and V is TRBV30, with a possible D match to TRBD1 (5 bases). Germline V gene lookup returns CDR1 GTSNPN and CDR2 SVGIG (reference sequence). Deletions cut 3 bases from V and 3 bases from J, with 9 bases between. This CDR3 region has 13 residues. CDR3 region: CAWSSGTNQPQHF. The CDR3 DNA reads TGTGCCTGGAGCAGTGGGACCAATCAGCCCCAGCATTTT.

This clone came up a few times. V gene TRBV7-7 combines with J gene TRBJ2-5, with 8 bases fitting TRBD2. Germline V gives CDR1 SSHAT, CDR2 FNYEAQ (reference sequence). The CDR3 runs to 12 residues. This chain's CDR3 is CASGEGSGTQYF. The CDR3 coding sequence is TGTGCTAGCGGGGAGGGGTCAGGGACCCAGTACTTC.

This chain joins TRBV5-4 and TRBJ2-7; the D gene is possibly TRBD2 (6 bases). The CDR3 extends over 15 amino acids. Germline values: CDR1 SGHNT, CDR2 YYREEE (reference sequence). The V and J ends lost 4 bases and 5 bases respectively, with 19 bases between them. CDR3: CASSPGGTQTHEQYF. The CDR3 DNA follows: TGTGCCAGCAGCCCTGGGGGGACGCAGACCCACGAGCAGTACTTC.

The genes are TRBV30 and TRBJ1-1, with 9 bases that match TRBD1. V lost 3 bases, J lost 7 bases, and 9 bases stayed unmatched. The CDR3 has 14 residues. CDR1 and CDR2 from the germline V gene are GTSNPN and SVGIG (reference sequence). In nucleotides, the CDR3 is TGTGCCTGGAGACACGACAGGGGGTTTTTTGAAGCTTTCTTT. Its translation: CAWRHDRGFFEAFF. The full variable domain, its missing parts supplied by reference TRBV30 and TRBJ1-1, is SQTIHQWPATLVQPVGSPLSLECTVEGTSNPNLYWYRQAAGRGLQLLFYSVGIGQISSEVPQNLSASRPQDRQFILSSKKLLLSDSGFYLCAWRHDRGFFEAFFGQGTRLTVV.

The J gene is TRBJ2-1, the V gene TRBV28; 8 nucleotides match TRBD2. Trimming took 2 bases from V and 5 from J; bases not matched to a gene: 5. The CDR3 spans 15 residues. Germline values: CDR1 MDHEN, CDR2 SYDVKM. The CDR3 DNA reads TGTGCCAGCAGTTTAATAACTAGCGGTAACAATGAGCAGTTCTTC. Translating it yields CASSLITSGNNEQFF.

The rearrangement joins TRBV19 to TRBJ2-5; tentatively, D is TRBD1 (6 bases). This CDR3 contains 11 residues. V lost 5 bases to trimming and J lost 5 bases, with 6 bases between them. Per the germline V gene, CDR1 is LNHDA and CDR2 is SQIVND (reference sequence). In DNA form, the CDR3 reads TGTGCCAGTAGTGACAGGGAGACCCAGTACTTC. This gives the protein CASSDRETQYF.

DNA for the CDR3: TGTGCCACCAGCAGAAACCAGGGTGGCCCCCAGCATTTT. Translating it yields CATSRNQGGPQHF. V and J are TRBV15 and TRBJ1-5; D is perhaps TRBD1 (5 bases). CDR3 size: 13 residues. Between the trimmed V and J ends, which lost 2 bases and 10 bases, there was a span of 12 bases. Germline-derived CDR1 and CDR2 are LNHNV and YYDKDF (reference sequence). Based on the CDR3 plus reference TRBV15 and TRBJ1-5, the full variable domain is DAMVIQNPRYQVTQFGKPVTLSCSQTLNHNVMYWYQQKSSQAPKLLFHYYDKDFNNEADTPDNFQSRRPNTSFCFLDIRSPGLGDTAMYLCATSRNQGGPQHFGDGTRLSIL.

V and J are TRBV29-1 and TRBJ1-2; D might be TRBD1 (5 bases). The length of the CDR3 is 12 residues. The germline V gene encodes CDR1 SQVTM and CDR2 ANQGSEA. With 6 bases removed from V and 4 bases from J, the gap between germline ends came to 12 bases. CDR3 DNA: TGCAGCGTGGGGGAGTGGGGCTATGGCTACACCTTC. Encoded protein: CSVGEWGYGYTF.

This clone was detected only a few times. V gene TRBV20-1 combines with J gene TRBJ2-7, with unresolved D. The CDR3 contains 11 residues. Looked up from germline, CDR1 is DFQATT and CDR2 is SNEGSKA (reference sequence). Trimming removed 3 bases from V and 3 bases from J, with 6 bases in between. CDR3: CSARNRYEQYF. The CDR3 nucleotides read TGCAGTGCTAGGAATCGCTACGAGCAGTACTTC.

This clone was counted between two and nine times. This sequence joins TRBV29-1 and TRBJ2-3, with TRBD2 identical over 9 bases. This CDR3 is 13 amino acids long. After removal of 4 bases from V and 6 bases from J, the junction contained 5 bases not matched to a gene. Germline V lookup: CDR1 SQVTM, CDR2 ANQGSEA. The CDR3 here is CSVGSSGMDTQYF. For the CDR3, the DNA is TGCAGCGTTGGGTCTAGCGGGATGGATACGCAGTATTTT.

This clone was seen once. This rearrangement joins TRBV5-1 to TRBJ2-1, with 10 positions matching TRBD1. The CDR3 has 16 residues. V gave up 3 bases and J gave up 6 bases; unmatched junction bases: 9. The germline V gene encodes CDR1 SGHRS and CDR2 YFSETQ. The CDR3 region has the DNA TGCGCCAGCAGCTACCGGGACAGGGGAGTGTTCAATGAGCAGTTCTTC. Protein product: CASSYRDRGVFNEQFF.

CDR3 in amino acids: CASSLGTLTGGKNGYTF. CDR3 nucleotide sequence: TGTGCCAGCAGCTTAGGGACCCTGACAGGGGGCAAGAATGGCTACACCTTC. The rearrangement uses TRBV7-6 and TRBJ1-2, with 10 nucleotides matching TRBD1. Germline V gives CDR1 SGHVS, CDR2 FNYEAQ. The ends lost 1 base at V and 6 bases at J; junction bases unmatched: 11. There are 17 residues in the CDR3. The full variable domain, its missing parts supplied by reference TRBV7-6 and TRBJ1-2, is GAGVSQSPRYKVTKRGQDVALRCDPISGHVSLYWYRQALGQGPEFLTYFNYEAQQDKSGLPNDRFSAERPEGSISTLTIQRTEQRDSAMYRCASSLGTLTGGKNGYTFGSGTRLTVV.

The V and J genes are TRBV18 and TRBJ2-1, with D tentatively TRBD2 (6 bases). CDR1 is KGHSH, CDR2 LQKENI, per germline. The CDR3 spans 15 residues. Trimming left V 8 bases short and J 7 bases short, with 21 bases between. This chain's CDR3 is CASAIAVRPTNEQFF. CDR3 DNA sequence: TGTGCCAGCGCGATAGCGGTACGTCCTACAAATGAGCAGTTCTTC.

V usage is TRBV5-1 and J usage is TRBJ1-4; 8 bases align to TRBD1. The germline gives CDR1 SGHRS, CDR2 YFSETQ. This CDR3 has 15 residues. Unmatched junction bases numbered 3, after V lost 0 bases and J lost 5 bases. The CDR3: CASSLEYRGNEKLFF. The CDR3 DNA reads TGCGCCAGCAGCTTGGAGTACAGGGGGAATGAAAAACTGTTTTTT.